The 22 T cell receptor beta chains presented below share a single source sample, sequenced in a study of cytomegalovirus exposure and HLA in healthy donors. Amplification used 60 Vbeta primers and 13 Jbeta primers. Profiling relied on immunoSEQ multiplex PCR, and the TCRdb table lists in-frame clones only, not all of them. The sample has around 130,000 clones; about 85% are singletons. Sequenced: PBMCs. The origin of the receptors is a boy younger than 18 in good health and CMV-seronegative.

CDR3 bases: TGCGCCAGCAGTTCCACAGGGGTCCGGGAGCAGTACTTC. This codes for CASSSTGVREQYF. This chain uses TRBV5-1 with TRBJ2-7; TRBD1 matches at 7 bases. Trimming cost V 5 bases and J 7 bases; bases outside gene matches: 9. CDR3 length: 13 residues. Germline assignment: CDR1 SGHRS and CDR2 YFSETQ.

The gene calls are TRBV14 and TRBJ1-1, with D maybe TRBD1 (5 bases). Deletions cut 4 bases from V and 11 bases from J, with 17 bases between. CDR1 is SGHDN and CDR2 is FVKESK in the germline V gene. The CDR3 covers 13 residues. The CDR3 region has the DNA TGTGCCAGCAGCCCAAGGACCAAGGGGAGGGCTTTCTTT. Translated: CASSPRTKGRAFF.

V usage is TRBV6-5 and J usage is TRBJ2-1, with TRBD2 as a possible D gene (6 bases). CDR3 length: 14 amino acids. Germline loops: CDR1 MNHEY, CDR2 SVGAGI. The V gene lost 7 bases and the J gene lost 7 bases, with 17 bases spanning the gap. The CDR3 sequence is CASTQTTSTNEQFF. The CDR3 bases are TGTGCCAGCACCCAAACTACTAGCACGAATGAGCAGTTCTTC.

The chain uses TRBV2 and TRBJ2-7; TRBD1 might be the D (6 bases). With 9 bases removed from V and 5 bases from J, the gap between germline ends came to 20 bases. The CDR3 runs to 14 residues. Germline V lookup: CDR1 SNHLY, CDR2 FYNNEI. Here the CDR3 DNA reads TGTGCCAGTAACCCGGGACAAGCAGAGAACGAGCAGTACTTC. Amino acid sequence: CASNPGQAENEQYF.

This clone came up once. The chain is built from TRBV2 and TRBJ2-2; 7 bases match TRBD2. The CDR3 runs to 15 residues. Germline trimming cut 5 bases from V and 0 bases from J; bases unmatched to any gene: 3. Germline CDR1 SNHLY, CDR2 FYNNEI. The DNA of the CDR3 is TGTGCCAGCAGTAGACTAGCCCCGAACACCGGGGAGCTGTTTTTT. It yields the protein CASSRLAPNTGELFF.

The genes are TRBV19 and TRBJ2-2; a weak D match, TRBD2 (5 bases). The CDR3 spans 14 residues. The germline V gene has CDR1 LNHDA and CDR2 SQIVND (reference sequence). Trimming removed 6 bases from V and 0 bases from J, with 8 bases in between. The CDR3 region is CASREGSNTGELFF. For the CDR3, the DNA is TGTGCCAGTAGAGAGGGTTCGAACACCGGGGAGCTGTTTTTT.

The CDR3 loop is CASSPGREEKLFF. The CDR3 DNA reads as TGTGCCAGCTCTCCTGGGAGGGAGGAAAAACTGTTTTTT. This sequence joins TRBV18 and TRBJ1-4; no firm D call. Germline CDR1 and CDR2: KGHSH and LQKENI. The CDR3 sequence is 13 residues long. V was cut by 6 bases and J by 8 bases, with 13 bases left in between.

This sequence joins TRBV19 and TRBJ2-2; D is undetermined. The V gene lost 6 bases and the J gene lost 1 base, with 12 bases spanning the gap. The CDR3 is made up of 15 amino acids. In germline, CDR1 is LNHDA, CDR2 SQIVND (reference sequence). CDR3 sequence reads: CASRILQWNTGELFF. The CDR3 DNA follows: TGTGCCAGTAGAATACTACAGTGGAACACCGGGGAGCTGTTTTTT.

The J gene is TRBJ2-2, the V gene TRBV11-2, with TRBD1 identical over 9 bases. The V gene end was trimmed by 5 bases and the J gene end by 5 bases; junction bases not matched to a gene: 6. Germline V gene lookup returns CDR1 SGHAT and CDR2 FQNNGV. The CDR3 is 15 amino acids. CDR3 in DNA: TGTGCCAGCAGCGCGGACAGGGGTAATACCGGGGAGCTGTTTTTT. It translates to CASSADRGNTGELFF.

The count of this clone is one. The rearrangement joins TRBV6-5 to TRBJ2-3, with 9 bases aligning to TRBD1. V lost 6 bases and J lost 4; bases outside the gene matches: 8. The CDR3 sequence is 15 residues long. The germline gives CDR1 MNHEY, CDR2 SVGAGI. CDR3 amino acids: CASSYGTGWPDTQYF. CDR3 sequence (DNA): TGTGCCAGCAGCTACGGGACAGGGTGGCCAGATACGCAGTATTTT.

The chain joins TRBV13 to TRBJ1-1; 9 positions agree with TRBD1. After removal of 5 bases from V and 4 bases from J, the junction contained 8 bases not matched to a gene. CDR3 size: 15 residues. The germline gives CDR1 PRHDT, CDR2 FYEKMQ (reference sequence). Here the CDR3 reads CASSAFGTGSTEAFF. Written as DNA, the CDR3 is TGTGCCAGCAGCGCTTTCGGGACAGGGAGCACTGAAGCTTTCTTT.

V usage is TRBV6-6 and J usage is TRBJ1-5, with TRBD1 matching over 9 bases. Germline V gene data show CDR1 as MNHNY and CDR2 as SVGAGI (reference sequence). With 6 bases clipped from V and 7 bases from J, the junction kept 13 bases outside the gene matches. CDR3 length equals 16 residues. This CDR3 reads CASSRGQGPARQPQHF. CDR3 DNA: TGTGCCAGCAGCCGAGGACAGGGGCCCGCTAGACAGCCCCAGCATTTT.

The chain recombines TRBV2 with TRBJ1-5; D remains unclear. Trimming pared 3 bases from V and 5 bases from J, leaving 8 bases between. CDR1 is SNHLY and CDR2 is FYNNEI in the germline V gene. The CDR3 runs 13 residues. CDR3 sequence: CASSDDTDQPQHF. CDR3 sequence (DNA): TGTGCCAGCAGTGACGACACCGATCAGCCCCAGCATTTT.

The CDR3 DNA sequence: TGTGCCAGCAGCTTAGTACATGGCAGAACGGTCGCGGGGGCCTACGAGCAGTACTTC. Translation gives CASSLVHGRTVAGAYEQYF. The chain uses TRBV13 and TRBJ2-7, with 7 bases that match TRBD2. Per germline, CDR1 PRHDT and CDR2 FYEKMQ (reference sequence). The CDR3 loop spans 19 amino acids. The J segment lost 2 bases and the V segment lost 1 base, leaving 17 bases of the junction unmatched.

The chain recombines TRBV5-4 with TRBJ1-2; D not resolved. Germline-derived CDR1 and CDR2 are SGHNT and YYREEE (reference sequence). V was cut by 8 bases and J by 2 bases, with 16 bases left in between. This CDR3 contains 14 residues. Written as DNA, the CDR3 is TGTGCCAGTGGGATGGAGGGCTTCAACTATGGCTACACCTTC. It is translated as CASGMEGFNYGYTF.

This clone was counted a single time. The J gene is TRBJ1-1, the V gene TRBV7-9; D might be TRBD1 (6 bases). Trimming cost V 4 bases and J 4 bases, with 19 bases left between them. CDR1 and CDR2 from the germline V gene are SEHNR and FQNEAQ (reference sequence). This CDR3 region has 16 residues. The CDR3, as DNA: TGTGCCAGCAGCTCCCCTAGGGCAGGGGCAGCCACTGAAGCTTTCTTT. Protein sequence: CASSSPRAGAATEAFF.

This chain links TRBV5-1 with TRBJ2-4, with 8 nucleotides matching TRBD2. Germline trimming cut 0 bases from V and 4 bases from J; bases unmatched to any gene: 3. The CDR3 has 15 residues. Germline V gene sequence: CDR1 SGHRS, CDR2 YFSETQ. The chain's CDR3 is CASSLEKRGKNIQYF. CDR3 DNA: TGCGCCAGCAGCTTGGAGAAGCGGGGGAAAAACATTCAGTACTTC.

This clone was observed a single time. V and J are TRBV6-1 and TRBJ1-6; 7 bases align to TRBD1. V lost 9 bases to trimming and J lost 6 bases; unmatched junction nucleotides: 5. Germline V gene data show CDR1 as MNHNS and CDR2 as SASEGT. CDR3 length equals 13 residues. The CDR3 spells CASGTDPNSPLHF. The CDR3 nucleotides are TGTGCCAGTGGGACAGATCCTAATTCACCCCTCCACTTT.

The rearrangement uses TRBV27 and TRBJ2-1; D remains unclear. Deletions cut 5 bases from V and 0 bases from J, with 5 bases between. This CDR3 has 13 residues. Per germline, CDR1 MNHEY and CDR2 SMNVEV (reference sequence). CDR3 bases: TGTGCCAGCAGTCCCATCTCCTACAATGAGCAGTTCTTC. Translated, it gives CASSPISYNEQFF.

CDR3 nucleotides: TGTGCCAGCAGCCATTTTTCAGGGGACGATCAAGAGACCCAGTACTTC. It is translated as CASSHFSGDDQETQYF. The chain carries TRBV14 and TRBJ2-5; maybe TRBD1 (6 bases). The V gene lost 3 bases and the J gene lost 2 bases, with 16 bases spanning the gap. This CDR3 comprises 16 residues. Germline V lookup: CDR1 SGHDN, CDR2 FVKESK.

The J gene is TRBJ2-5, the V gene TRBV19, with D uncertain. Germline V lookup: CDR1 LNHDA, CDR2 SQIVND (reference sequence). This CDR3 comprises 14 residues. The germline V and J ends were trimmed by 8 bases and 7 bases, with 20 bases remaining between them. This CDR3 reads CASEKYTASGTQYF. The CDR3 nucleotides read TGTGCCAGTGAAAAATATACAGCCTCAGGGACCCAGTACTTC.

The chain couples TRBV19 to TRBJ1-5; the D gene is possibly TRBD1 (6 bases). CDR3 length equals 14 residues. Trimming removed 5 bases from V and 6 bases from J, with 14 bases in between. CDR1 and CDR2 from the germline V gene are LNHDA and SQIVND (reference sequence). DNA of the CDR3: TGTGCCAGTAGTGTTGAACAGGGTGGTCAGCCCCAGCATTTT. It specifies CASSVEQGGQPQHF.